This TCR beta chain is drawn from a study of long-term antiretroviral therapy in people with HIV. Study-wide results and caveats: Sampling of blood ran from the mid-2000s to the late 2010s, and older ART regimens were possibly in use. HIV repertoire CDR3 lengths ranged less widely than those of controls.

CDR3 length: 12 residues. The germline V and J ends were trimmed by 8 bases and 3 bases, with 8 bases remaining between them. CDR1 and CDR2 (germline): MNHEY, SMNVEV (reference sequence). Held in samples before DNA extraction were roughly 1-11 million cryopreserved PBMC. As concerns this clone: Its target is unknown.

An immunoSEQ assay, version v3.0, was performed at survey level. Sequencing set out to capture about 35,000-55,000 T-cell genomes per sample. Sequencing used immunoSEQ multiplex PCR; TCRdb keeps in-frame clones, though not all of them. The sample holds 48,000 or so clones, under 90% seen once. The TCR originated in a woman aged 18 to 35 with HIV. V and J are TRBV27 and TRBJ2-1, with D tentatively TRBD1 (6 bases). The sequences come from unsorted PBMCs, collected 0.8 years after starting antiretroviral therapy. For the CDR3, the DNA is TGTGCCAGCGGGGGCTTCTACAATGAGCAGTTCTTC. Its translation is CASGGFYNEQFF.